Given below is one T cell receptor beta chain in context. Its cognate antigen is unknown. These data are taken from a study of OX40 agonist ivuxolimab in advanced cancers. The V gene's germline CDR1 is SGHVS and CDR2 FQNEAQ. V lost 5 bases, J lost 2 bases, and 11 bases lay in between. The CDR3 contains 14 residues. TCRdb keeps only in-frame clones here, not all; method: immunoSEQ multiplex PCR. The sample includes fewer than 130,000 clones, around nine tenths of them seen just once. Points from the study as a whole: The study observed clonal expansion of CD4+ and CD8+ blood T cells by week 6 at 0.1 to 3.0 mg/kg. No determination was made of the antigen specificity of the expanded peripheral T cells. CD8+ T cells showed, on average, more clonal expansion than CD4+ cells.

Sequencing was performed on CD4+ or CD8+ T cells sorted from blood, taken in a trial of the OX40 agonist ivuxolimab. This sequence joins TRBV7-8 and TRBJ2-3; D unclear. This clonotype was obtained from an adult with an advanced solid tumor such as melanoma, head and neck, liver or kidney cancer. CDR3 in amino acids: CASSPSYPTDTQYF. The CDR3 region has the DNA TGTGCCAGCAGCCCGAGTTACCCCACAGATACGCAGTATTTT.